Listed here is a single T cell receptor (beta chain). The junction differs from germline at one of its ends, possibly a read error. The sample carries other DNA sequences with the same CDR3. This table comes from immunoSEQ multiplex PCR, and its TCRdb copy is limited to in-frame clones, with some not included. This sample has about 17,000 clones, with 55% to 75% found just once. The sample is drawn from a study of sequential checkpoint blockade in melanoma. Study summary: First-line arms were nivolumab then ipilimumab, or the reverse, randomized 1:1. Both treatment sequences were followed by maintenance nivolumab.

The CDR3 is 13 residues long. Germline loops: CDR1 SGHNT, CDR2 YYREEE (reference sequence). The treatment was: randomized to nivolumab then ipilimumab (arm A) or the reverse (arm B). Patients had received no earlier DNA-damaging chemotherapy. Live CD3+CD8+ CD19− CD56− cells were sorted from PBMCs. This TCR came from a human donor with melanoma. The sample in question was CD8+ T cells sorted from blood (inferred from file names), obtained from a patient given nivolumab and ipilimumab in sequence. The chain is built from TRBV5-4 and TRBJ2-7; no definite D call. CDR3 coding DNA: TGCGCCAGCAGCTTGGAGACAAGCTACGAGCAGTACTTC. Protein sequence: CASSLETSYEQYF.